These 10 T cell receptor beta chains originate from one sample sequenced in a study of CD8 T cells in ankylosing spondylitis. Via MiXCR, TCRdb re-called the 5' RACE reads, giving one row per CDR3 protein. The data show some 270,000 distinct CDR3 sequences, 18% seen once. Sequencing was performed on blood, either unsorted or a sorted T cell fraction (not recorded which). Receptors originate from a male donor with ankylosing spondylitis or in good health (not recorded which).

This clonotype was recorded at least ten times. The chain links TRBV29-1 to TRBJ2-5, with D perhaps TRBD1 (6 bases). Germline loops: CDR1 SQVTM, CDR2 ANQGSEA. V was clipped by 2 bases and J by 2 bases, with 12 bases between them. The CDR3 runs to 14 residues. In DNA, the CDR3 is TGCAGCGTTGAAAACCGGGACATACAAGAGACCCAGTACTTC. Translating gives CSVENRDIQETQYF.

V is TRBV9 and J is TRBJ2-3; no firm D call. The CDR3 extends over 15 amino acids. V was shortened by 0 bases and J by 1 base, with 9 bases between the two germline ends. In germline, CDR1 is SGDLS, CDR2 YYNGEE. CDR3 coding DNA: TGTGCCAGCAGCGTAGGTACATGGGGCACAGATACGCAGTATTTT. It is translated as CASSVGTWGTDTQYF.

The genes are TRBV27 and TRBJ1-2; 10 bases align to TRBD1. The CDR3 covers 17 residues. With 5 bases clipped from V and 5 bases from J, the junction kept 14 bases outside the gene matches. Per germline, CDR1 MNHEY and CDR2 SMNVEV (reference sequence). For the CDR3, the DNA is TGTGCCAGCAGTCTCAACCCGACAGGGGGCCTACTGTATGGCTACACCTTC. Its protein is CASSLNPTGGLLYGYTF.

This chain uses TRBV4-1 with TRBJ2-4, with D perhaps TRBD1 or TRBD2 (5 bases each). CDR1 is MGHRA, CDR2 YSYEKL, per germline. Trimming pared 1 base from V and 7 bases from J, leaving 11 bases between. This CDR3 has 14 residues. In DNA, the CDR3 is TGCGCCAGCAGCCAAGTACCGGGACCCAACATTCAGTACTTC. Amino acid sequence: CASSQVPGPNIQYF.

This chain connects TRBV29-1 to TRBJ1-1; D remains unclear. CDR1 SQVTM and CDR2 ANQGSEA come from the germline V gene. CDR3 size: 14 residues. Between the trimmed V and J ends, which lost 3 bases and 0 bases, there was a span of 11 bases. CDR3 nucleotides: TGCAGCGTTGAGGAGAGGAGCATGAACACTGAAGCTTTCTTT. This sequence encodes CSVEERSMNTEAFF. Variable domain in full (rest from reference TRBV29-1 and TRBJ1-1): SAVISQKPSRDICQRGTSLTIQCQVDSQVTMMFWYRQQPGQSLTLIATANQGSEATYESGFVIDKFPISRPNLTFSTLTVSNMSPEDSSIYLCSVEERSMNTEAFFGQGTRLTVV.

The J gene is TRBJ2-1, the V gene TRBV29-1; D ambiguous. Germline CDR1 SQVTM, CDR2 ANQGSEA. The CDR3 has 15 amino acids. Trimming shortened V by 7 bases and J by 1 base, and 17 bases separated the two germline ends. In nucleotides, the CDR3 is TGCAGCGCAGACCCCCGACTTGGTTCCTACAATGAGCAGTTCTTC. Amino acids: CSADPRLGSYNEQFF.

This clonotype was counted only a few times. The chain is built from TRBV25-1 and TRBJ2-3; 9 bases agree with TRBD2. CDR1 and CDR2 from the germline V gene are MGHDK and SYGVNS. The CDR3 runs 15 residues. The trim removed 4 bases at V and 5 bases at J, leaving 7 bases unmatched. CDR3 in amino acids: CASSAAGGHGDTQYF. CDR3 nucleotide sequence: TGTGCCAGCAGTGCAGCGGGAGGCCATGGAGATACGCAGTATTTT.

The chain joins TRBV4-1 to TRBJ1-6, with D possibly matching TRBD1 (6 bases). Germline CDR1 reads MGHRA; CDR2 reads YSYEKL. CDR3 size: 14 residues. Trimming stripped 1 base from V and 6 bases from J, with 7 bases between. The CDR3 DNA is TGCGCCAGCAGCCAAGGACAGGCTAATTCACCCCTCCACTTT. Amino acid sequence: CASSQGQANSPLHF.

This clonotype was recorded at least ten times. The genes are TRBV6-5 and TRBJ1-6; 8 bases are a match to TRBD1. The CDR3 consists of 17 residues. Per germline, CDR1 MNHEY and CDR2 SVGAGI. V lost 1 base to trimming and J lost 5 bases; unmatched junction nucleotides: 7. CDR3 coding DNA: TGTGCCAGCAGTTACTTGTATCCGGGACAGGATAATTCACCCCTCCACTTT. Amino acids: CASSYLYPGQDNSPLHF.

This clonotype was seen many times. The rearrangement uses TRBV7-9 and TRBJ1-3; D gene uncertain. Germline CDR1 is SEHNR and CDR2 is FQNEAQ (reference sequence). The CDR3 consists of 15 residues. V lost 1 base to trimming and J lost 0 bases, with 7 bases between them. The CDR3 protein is CASSLVPSSGNTIYF. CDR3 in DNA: TGTGCCAGCAGCTTAGTTCCGAGCTCTGGAAACACCATATATTTT.